These 16 T cell receptor beta chains originate from one sample sequenced in a study of T cell responses to AZD1222 COVID-19 vaccine. Measured with immunoSEQ multiplex PCR; TCRdb has only the in-frame clones, and not every one. The sample lists under 150,000 clones; roughly 89% were seen once. The sequences come from peripheral blood, collected on day 0 of MenACWY control vaccination. The source is an adult in good health.

The J gene is TRBJ2-1, the V gene TRBV27, with 10 positions matching TRBD2. The CDR3 spans 14 residues. Trimming took 5 bases from V and 5 from J; bases not matched to a gene: 3. Germline V gives CDR1 MNHEY, CDR2 SMNVEV (reference sequence). CDR3 coding DNA: TGTGCCAGCAGTCTAGCGGGAGTAAACAATGAGCAGTTCTTC. It encodes CASSLAGVNNEQFF.

The gene calls are TRBV7-2 and TRBJ2-7; TRBD1 might be the D (6 bases). The CDR3 runs to 12 residues. CDR1 is SGHTA, CDR2 FQGNSA, per germline. V lost 4 bases, J lost 9 bases, and 13 bases lay in between. CDR3 protein: CASSSDRFGQYF. The CDR3 region has the DNA TGTGCCAGCAGCTCCGACAGGTTCGGGCAGTACTTC.

The chain recombines TRBV12-3 or TRBV12-4 with TRBJ1-4; no definite D call. V dropped 3 bases and J dropped 5 bases, with 7 bases sitting between them. The CDR3 loop spans 13 amino acids. The CDR3 DNA reads as TGTGCCAGCAGTTTGGGCCAGAATGAAAAACTGTTTTTT. Its translation: CASSLGQNEKLFF.

The rearrangement links TRBV5-5 to TRBJ1-5, with D hard to call. In germline, CDR1 is SGHKS, CDR2 YYEKEE (reference sequence). The CDR3 is 11 residues long. Deletions cut 2 bases from V and 7 bases from J, with 4 bases between. CDR3 sequence reads: CASSLRQPQHF. CDR3 nucleotide sequence: TGTGCCAGCAGCTTACGGCAGCCCCAGCATTTT.

The chain recombines TRBV16 with TRBJ1-5, with D perhaps matching TRBD1 (5 bases). From germline, CDR1 is KGHSY and CDR2 FQNENV. This CDR3 is built from 15 residues. Trimming left V 3 bases short and J 1 base short, with 10 bases between. CDR3 in amino acids: CASSHRGLSNQPQHF. The CDR3 DNA is TGTGCCAGCAGCCATCGGGGCTTGAGCAATCAGCCCCAGCATTTT. The full variable domain, in which reference TRBV16 and TRBJ1-5 provide the parts outside the CDR3, is GEEVAQTPKHLVRGEGQKAKLYCAPIKGHSYVFWYQQVLKNEFKFLISFQNENVFDETGMPKERFSAKCLPNSPCSLEIQATKLEDSAVYFCASSHRGLSNQPQHFGDGTRLSIL.

The chain employs TRBV5-6 and TRBJ2-7, with D perhaps TRBD1 (7 bases). The V gene's germline CDR1 is SGHDT and CDR2 YYEEEE. Trimming pared 2 bases from V and 6 bases from J, leaving 15 bases between. The length of the CDR3 is 14 residues. CDR3 nucleotides: TGTGCCAGCAGCTTCTTGGTCCAGGGGGGCGAGCAGTACTTC. Protein: CASSFLVQGGEQYF.

CDR3 coding DNA: TGTGCCAGCAGCTCCGCGACAGGGCCCTATGGCTACACCTTC. It translates to CASSSATGPYGYTF. The chain recombines TRBV11-2 with TRBJ1-2; the match to TRBD1 covers 7 bases. This CDR3 has 14 residues. Germline V lookup: CDR1 SGHAT, CDR2 FQNNGV. Trimming removed 4 bases from V and 4 bases from J; junction bases left unmatched: 6.

The chain carries TRBV2 and TRBJ2-2; TRBD2 agrees at 8 bases. The V segment lost 5 bases and the J segment 7 bases; nucleotides outside the gene matches: 12. The CDR3 runs to 16 residues. Germline CDR1 reads SNHLY; CDR2 reads FYNNEI. DNA for the CDR3: TGTGCCAGCAGTAGCCTATCGGGAGGGCCTAACGGGGAGCTGTTTTTT. Amino acids: CASSSLSGGPNGELFF.

This chain connects TRBV5-6 to TRBJ2-7; 7 bases align to TRBD2. J lost 4 bases, V lost 3 bases, and 4 bases had no gene match. Looked up from germline, CDR1 is SGHDT and CDR2 is YYEEEE. The CDR3 has 13 residues. The chain's CDR3 is CASSWGGVYEQYF. The CDR3 DNA is TGTGCCAGCAGCTGGGGGGGAGTTTACGAGCAGTACTTC.

J is TRBJ2-1 and V is TRBV28, with 9 bases lining up with TRBD1. Germline trimming cut 4 bases from V and 8 bases from J; bases unmatched to any gene: 12. The CDR3 runs 16 residues. Germline V CDR1 and CDR2: MDHEN, SYDVKM. The CDR3 is CASSSPGTGFIDEQFF. The CDR3 DNA is TGTGCCAGCAGTTCACCCGGGACAGGGTTCATCGATGAGCAGTTCTTC. Using reference TRBV28 and TRBJ2-1 for the parts outside the CDR3, the full variable domain is DVKVTQSSRYLVKRTGEKVFLECVQDMDHENMFWYRQDPGLGLRLIYFSYDVKMKEKGDIPEGYSVSREKKERFSLILESASTNQTSMYLCASSSPGTGFIDEQFFGPGTRLTVL.

The chain employs TRBV9 and TRBJ1-3; D is perhaps TRBD1 (5 bases). V was clipped by 0 bases and J by 0 bases, with 10 bases between them. The CDR3 loop spans 16 amino acids. Germline values: CDR1 SGDLS, CDR2 YYNGEE. The CDR3 sequence is CASSVGGSTSGNTIYF. The CDR3 coding sequence is TGTGCCAGCAGCGTAGGGGGCAGCACCTCTGGAAACACCATATATTTT.

V and J are TRBV2 and TRBJ1-2; D is uncertain. This CDR3 is built from 15 residues. Germline-derived CDR1 and CDR2 are SNHLY and FYNNEI. Deletions cut 7 bases from V and 1 base from J, with 16 bases between. The CDR3 bases are TGTGCCAGCACCACCGAAAGGCTGGTTAACTATGGCTACACCTTC. It yields the protein CASTTERLVNYGYTF.

This sequence joins TRBV11-1 and TRBJ1-3, with D uncertain. Germline CDR1 reads SGHAT; CDR2 reads FQDESV (reference sequence). The CDR3 has 13 residues. The V end lost 3 bases, the J end lost 1 base, and 4 bases lay between the germline ends. The CDR3 nucleotides read TGTGCCAGCAGCTTGGGGTCTGGAAACACCATATATTTT. Its translation: CASSLGSGNTIYF.

The chain couples TRBV24-1 to TRBJ2-1; TRBD1 might be the D (6 bases). The length of the CDR3 is 16 residues. The V gene's germline CDR1 is KGHDR and CDR2 SFDVKD. The ends were cut back, 6 bases at V and 8 bases at J, with 22 bases in the middle. The CDR3 region is CATSSHGGGGADEQFF. CDR3 DNA: TGTGCCACCAGTTCCCATGGGGGCGGAGGTGCGGATGAGCAGTTCTTC.

The chain combines TRBV2 with TRBJ1-2; a possible D gene is TRBD1 (6 bases). Trimming removed 3 bases at V and 7 bases at J, with 9 bases between. This CDR3 spans 12 amino acids. The germline CDR1 and CDR2 sequences are SNHLY and FYNNEI. CDR3 DNA: TGTGCCAGCAGTGACAGGGGAGGTGGCTACACCTTC. This sequence encodes CASSDRGGGYTF.

As regards this clone: This CDR3 is also generated by other DNA sequences in the sample. J is TRBJ1-2 and V is TRBV10-3; D not certain. The germline V gene encodes CDR1 ENHRY and CDR2 SYGVKD. The V and J ends lost 0 bases and 5 bases respectively, with 7 bases between them. This CDR3 is 13 amino acids long. The CDR3: CAISESSNYGYTF. The CDR3 DNA is TGTGCCATCAGTGAGTCCTCCAATTATGGCTACACCTTC.